Below, 12 T cell receptor beta chains from the same sample are listed, as sequenced in a study of cytomegalovirus exposure and HLA in healthy donors. The PCR had 60 Vbeta and 13 Jbeta primers. The protocol was immunoSEQ multiplex PCR, while the TCRdb copy is restricted to in-frame clones and leaves out a portion. The top ten hold about 0.9% of the sample, which has 150,000 to 200,000 clones, around nine tenths seen once. The sample consisted of PBMCs. The source is a woman aged 30 to 39 in good health and CMV-seronegative.

The V and J genes are TRBV5-6 and TRBJ1-2; 10 nucleotides align to TRBD1. Germline V gene lookup returns CDR1 SGHDT and CDR2 YYEEEE. The CDR3 spans 15 residues. The V gene end was trimmed by 4 bases and the J gene end by 4 bases; junction bases not matched to a gene: 7. The CDR3 DNA reads as TGTGCCAGCAGCCGGGGACAGGGGTTTACCTATGGCTACACCTTC. Encoded protein: CASSRGQGFTYGYTF. The full variable domain, its missing parts supplied by reference TRBV5-6 and TRBJ1-2, is DAGVTQSPTHLIKTRGQQVTLRCSPKSGHDTVSWYQQALGQGPQFIFQYYEEEERQRGNFPDRFSGHQFPNYSSELNVNALLLGDSALYLCASSRGQGFTYGYTFGSGTRLTVV.

The CDR3 sequence: CASSQGIPSRDAADTQYF. The CDR3 DNA is TGCGCCAGCAGCCAAGGAATCCCTAGCCGCGATGCAGCAGATACGCAGTATTTT. The gene calls are TRBV4-3 and TRBJ2-3; D is possibly TRBD2 (5 bases). CDR1 is LGHNA and CDR2 is YSLEER in the germline V gene. Trimming shortened V by 1 base and J by 4 bases, and 21 bases separated the two germline ends. The CDR3 loop spans 18 amino acids.

The chain joins TRBV6-1 to TRBJ2-7; D may be TRBD1 (5 bases). With 7 bases removed from V and 3 bases from J, the gap between germline ends came to 10 bases. CDR3 length: 12 amino acids. From germline, CDR1 is MNHNS and CDR2 SASEGT. The CDR3 DNA reads TGTGCCAGCACGCGCGACAGCTACGAGCAGTACTTC. Encoded protein: CASTRDSYEQYF.

The genes are TRBV7-2 and TRBJ2-1; 13 nucleotides match TRBD2. V lost 8 bases and J lost 6; bases outside the gene matches: 13. The CDR3 has 17 residues. Germline V gene lookup returns CDR1 SGHTA and CDR2 FQGNSA. The CDR3 loop reads CASGHRAGLAGVNEQFF. Here the CDR3 DNA reads TGTGCCAGCGGACACAGGGCCGGACTAGCGGGGGTCAATGAGCAGTTCTTC.

V is TRBV9 and J is TRBJ1-2, with D possibly matching TRBD1 (5 bases). The germline V gene has CDR1 SGDLS and CDR2 YYNGEE. V gave up 0 bases and J gave up 3 bases, with 9 bases separating them. The CDR3 contains 14 residues. The DNA of the CDR3 is TGTGCCAGCAGCGTAGGGGGGGTCGACTATGGCTACACCTTC. This encodes CASSVGGVDYGYTF.

The chain joins TRBV12-5 to TRBJ1-2; weak D call: TRBD1 (6 bases). Germline assignment: CDR1 LGHNT and CDR2 FRNRAP. The V end lost 3 bases, the J end lost 2 bases, and 13 bases lay between the germline ends. The CDR3 extends over 15 amino acids. The CDR3 reads CASGFARTGNYGYTF. In DNA, the CDR3 is TGTGCTAGTGGTTTCGCCCGAACAGGGAACTATGGCTACACCTTC.

The chain uses TRBV6-1 and TRBJ2-7; 7 bases map to TRBD1. J was trimmed by 0 bases and V by 1 base; bases with no gene match: 9. The CDR3 runs 17 residues. Germline V gene lookup returns CDR1 MNHNS and CDR2 SASEGT. Here the CDR3 DNA reads TGTGCCAGCAGTGAAGTGGTACAGGGGTTAAACTCCTACGAGCAGTACTTC. Translating it yields CASSEVVQGLNSYEQYF.

The chain has TRBV18 and TRBJ1-3; 7 nucleotides agree with TRBD1. The CDR3 is made up of 16 amino acids. The trim removed 3 bases at V and 0 bases at J, leaving 5 bases unmatched. Germline assignment: CDR1 KGHSH and CDR2 LQKENI. The CDR3 region has the DNA TGTGCCAGCTCACCCTGGGACAGACTCTCTGGAAACACCATATATTTT. This sequence encodes CASSPWDRLSGNTIYF.

The V gene is TRBV28, the J gene TRBJ1-2, with 11 bases fitting TRBD1. The CDR3 covers 13 residues. Germline assignment: CDR1 MDHEN and CDR2 SYDVKM. With V trimmed by 7 bases and J by 8 bases, 6 bases remained unmatched. The CDR3 DNA sequence: TGTGCCAGCATAGGGACAGGGGGGTTGGGCTACACCTTC. It specifies CASIGTGGLGYTF.

The chain is built from TRBV11-3 and TRBJ2-7, with TRBD2 matching 9 bases. Germline values: CDR1 SGHNT, CDR2 YENEEA. Trimming at V came to 5 bases and at J to 7 bases, leaving 9 bases not matched to a gene. This CDR3 spans 14 amino acids. The CDR3 here is CASSGRGLAREQYF. The CDR3 DNA sequence: TGTGCCAGCAGCGGGCGAGGACTAGCGAGAGAGCAGTACTTC.

This clone was counted between two and nine times. In the same sample, other DNA sequences code for this CDR3. The chain links TRBV5-1 to TRBJ2-6; 7 nucleotides agree with TRBD1. The V segment lost 0 bases and the J segment 0 bases; nucleotides outside the gene matches: 3. Looked up from germline, CDR1 is SGHRS and CDR2 is YFSETQ. The CDR3 has 17 residues. This CDR3 reads CASSLDRGTSGANVLTF. CDR3 in DNA: TGCGCCAGCAGCTTGGACAGGGGAACCTCTGGGGCCAACGTCCTGACTTTC.

The J gene is TRBJ1-1, the V gene TRBV25-1, with D possibly matching TRBD1 (5 bases). Trimming pared 7 bases from V and 6 bases from J, leaving 18 bases between. The CDR3 totals 14 residues. CDR1 and CDR2 (germline): MGHDK, SYGVNS. The CDR3 protein is CASTLGDWGAEAFF. The CDR3 DNA is TGTGCCAGCACCCTGGGGGACTGGGGGGCTGAAGCTTTCTTT. The variable domain in full, completed from reference TRBV25-1 and TRBJ1-1, reads EADIYQTPRYLVIGTGKKITLECSQTMGHDKMYWYQQDPGMELHLIHYSYGVNSTEKGDLSSESTVSRIRTEHFPLTLESARPSHTSQYLCASTLGDWGAEAFFGQGTRLTVV.